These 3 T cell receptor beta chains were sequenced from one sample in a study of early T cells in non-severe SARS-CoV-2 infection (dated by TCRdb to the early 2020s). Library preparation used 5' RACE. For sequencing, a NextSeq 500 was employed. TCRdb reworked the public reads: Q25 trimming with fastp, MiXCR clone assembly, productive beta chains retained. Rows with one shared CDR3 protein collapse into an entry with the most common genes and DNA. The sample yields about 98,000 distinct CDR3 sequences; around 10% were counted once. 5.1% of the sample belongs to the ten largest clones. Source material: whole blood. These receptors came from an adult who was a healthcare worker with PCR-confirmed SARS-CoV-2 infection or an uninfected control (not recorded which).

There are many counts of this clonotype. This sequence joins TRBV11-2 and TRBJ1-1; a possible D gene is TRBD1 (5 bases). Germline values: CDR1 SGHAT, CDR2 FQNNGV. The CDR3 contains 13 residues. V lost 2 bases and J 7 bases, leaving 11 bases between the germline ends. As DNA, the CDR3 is TGTGCCAGCAGCTTATATGGGACGGTTGAAGCTTTCTTT. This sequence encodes CASSLYGTVEAFF.

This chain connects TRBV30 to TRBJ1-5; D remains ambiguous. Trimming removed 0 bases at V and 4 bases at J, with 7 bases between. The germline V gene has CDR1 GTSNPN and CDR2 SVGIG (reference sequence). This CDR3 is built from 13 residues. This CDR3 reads CAWSVRQNQPQHF. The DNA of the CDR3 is TGTGCCTGGAGTGTAAGGCAGAATCAGCCCCAGCATTTT.

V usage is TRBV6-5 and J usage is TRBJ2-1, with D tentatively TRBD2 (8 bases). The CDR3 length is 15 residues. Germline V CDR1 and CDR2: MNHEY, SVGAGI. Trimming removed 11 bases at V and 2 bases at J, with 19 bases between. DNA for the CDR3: TGTGCCGTCAGGGGGGGCGGGAGGACCTACAATGAGCAGTTCTTC. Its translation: CAVRGGGRTYNEQFF.